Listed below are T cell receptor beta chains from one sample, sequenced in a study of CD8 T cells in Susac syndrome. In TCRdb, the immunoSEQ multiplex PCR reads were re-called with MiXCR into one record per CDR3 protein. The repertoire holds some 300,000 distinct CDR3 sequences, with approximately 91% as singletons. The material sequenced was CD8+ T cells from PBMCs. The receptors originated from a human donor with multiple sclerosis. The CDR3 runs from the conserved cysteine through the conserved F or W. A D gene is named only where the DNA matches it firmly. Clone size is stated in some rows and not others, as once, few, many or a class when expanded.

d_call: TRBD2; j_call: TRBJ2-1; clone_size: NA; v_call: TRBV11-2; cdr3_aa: CASSLPTSGSYNEQFF; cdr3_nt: TGTGCCAGCAGCTTACCTACTAGCGGGAGCTACAATGAGCAGTTCTTC
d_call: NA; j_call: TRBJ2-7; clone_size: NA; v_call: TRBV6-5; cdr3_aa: CASSYSPGSYEQYF; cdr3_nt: TGTGCCAGCAGTTACTCGCCAGGGTCCTACGAGCAGTACTTC
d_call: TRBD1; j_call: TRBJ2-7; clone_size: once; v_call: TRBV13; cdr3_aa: CASSPWGQGSDEQYF; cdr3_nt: TGTGCCAGCAGTCCATGGGGACAGGGTAGCGACGAGCAGTACTTC
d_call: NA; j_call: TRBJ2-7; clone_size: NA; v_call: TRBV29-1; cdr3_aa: CSVEADISYEQYF; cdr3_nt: TGCAGCGTTGAGGCAGATATAAGCTACGAGCAGTACTTC
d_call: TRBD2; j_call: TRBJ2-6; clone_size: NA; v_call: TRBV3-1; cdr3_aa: CASSQGRAGANVLTF; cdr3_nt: TGTGCCAGCAGCCAGGGGAGGGCTGGGGCCAACGTCCTGACTTTC
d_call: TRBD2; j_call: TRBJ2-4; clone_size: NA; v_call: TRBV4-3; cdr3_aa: CASSQVLAGVVQYF; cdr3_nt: TGCGCCAGCAGCCAAGTCCTCGCGGGAGTGGTTCAGTACTTC
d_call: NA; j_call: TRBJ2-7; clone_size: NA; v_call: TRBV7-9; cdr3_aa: CASSSLGRNVYEQYF; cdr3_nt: TGTGCCAGCAGCTCCCTGGGACGCAACGTCTACGAGCAGTACTTC
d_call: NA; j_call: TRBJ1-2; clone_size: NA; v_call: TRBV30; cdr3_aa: CAWISGGDGYTF; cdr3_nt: TGTGCCTGGATTTCGGGGGGAGATGGCTACACCTTC
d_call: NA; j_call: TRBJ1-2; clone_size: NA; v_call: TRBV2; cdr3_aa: CASGRQEGGYTF; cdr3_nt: TGTGCCAGCGGCCGACAGGAGGGAGGCTACACCTTC
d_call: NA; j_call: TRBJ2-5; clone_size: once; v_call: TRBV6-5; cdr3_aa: CASSYSIGGGEETQYF; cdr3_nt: TGTGCCAGCAGTTACTCGATCGGAGGGGGCGAAGAGACCCAGTACTTC